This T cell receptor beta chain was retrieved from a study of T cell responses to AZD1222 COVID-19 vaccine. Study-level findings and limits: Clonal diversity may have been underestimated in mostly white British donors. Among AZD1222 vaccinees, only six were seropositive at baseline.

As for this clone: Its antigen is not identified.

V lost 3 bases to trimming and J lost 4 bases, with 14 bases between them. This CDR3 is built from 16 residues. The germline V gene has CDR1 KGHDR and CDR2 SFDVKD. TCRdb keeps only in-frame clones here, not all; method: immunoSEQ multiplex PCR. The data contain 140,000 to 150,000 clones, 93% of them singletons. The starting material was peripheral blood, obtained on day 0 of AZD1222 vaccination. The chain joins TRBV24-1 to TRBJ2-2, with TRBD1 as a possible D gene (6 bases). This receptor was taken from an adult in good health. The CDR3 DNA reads TGTGCCACCAGTGATCGAGGGGGAGTGGTCACCGGGGAGCTGTTTTTT. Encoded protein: CATSDRGGVVTGELFF.